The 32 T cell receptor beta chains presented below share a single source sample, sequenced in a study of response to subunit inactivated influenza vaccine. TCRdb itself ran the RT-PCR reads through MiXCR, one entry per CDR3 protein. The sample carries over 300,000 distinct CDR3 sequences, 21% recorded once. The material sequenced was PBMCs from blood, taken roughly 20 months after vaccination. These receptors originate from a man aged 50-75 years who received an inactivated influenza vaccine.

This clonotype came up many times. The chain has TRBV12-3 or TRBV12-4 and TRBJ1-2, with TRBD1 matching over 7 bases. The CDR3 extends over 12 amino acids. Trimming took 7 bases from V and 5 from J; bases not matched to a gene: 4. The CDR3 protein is CASTEQGYGYTF. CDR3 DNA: TGTGCCAGCACCGAACAGGGGTATGGCTACACCTTC.

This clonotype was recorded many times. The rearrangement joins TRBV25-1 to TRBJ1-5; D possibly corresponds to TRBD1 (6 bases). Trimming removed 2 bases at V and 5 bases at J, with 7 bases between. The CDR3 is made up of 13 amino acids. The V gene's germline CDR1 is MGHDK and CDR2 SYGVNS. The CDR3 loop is CASSEGGHQPQHF. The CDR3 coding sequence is TGTGCCAGCAGTGAAGGGGGGCATCAGCCCCAGCATTTT.

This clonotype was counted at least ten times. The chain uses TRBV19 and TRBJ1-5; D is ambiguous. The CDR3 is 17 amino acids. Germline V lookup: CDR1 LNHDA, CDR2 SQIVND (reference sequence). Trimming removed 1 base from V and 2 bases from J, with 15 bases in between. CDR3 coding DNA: TGTGCCAGTAGTATAGGGGAGGGATCAAGGCGCAATCAGCCCCAGCATTTT. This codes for CASSIGEGSRRNQPQHF.

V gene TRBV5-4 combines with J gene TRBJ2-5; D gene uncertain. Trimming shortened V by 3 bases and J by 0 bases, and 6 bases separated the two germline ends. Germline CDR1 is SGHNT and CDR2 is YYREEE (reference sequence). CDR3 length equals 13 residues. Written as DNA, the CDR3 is TGTGCCAGCAGCTACCGGGACCAAGAGACCCAGTACTTC. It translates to CASSYRDQETQYF.

The CDR3, as DNA: TGTGCCAGCTCAACCAACACGAATGAAAAACTGTTTTTT. Its protein product is CASSTNTNEKLFF. The chain carries TRBV18 and TRBJ1-4; D remains ambiguous. CDR3 size: 13 residues. Germline V gene data show CDR1 as KGHSH and CDR2 as LQKENI. Between the trimmed V and J ends, which lost 5 bases and 5 bases, there was a span of 9 bases. Together with reference TRBV18 and TRBJ1-4, the CDR3 gives the full variable domain: NAGVMQNPRHLVRRRGQEARLRCSPMKGHSHVYWYRQLPEEGLKFMVYLQKENIIDESGMPKERFSAEFPKEGPSILRIQQVVRGDSAAYFCASSTNTNEKLFFGSGTQLSVL.

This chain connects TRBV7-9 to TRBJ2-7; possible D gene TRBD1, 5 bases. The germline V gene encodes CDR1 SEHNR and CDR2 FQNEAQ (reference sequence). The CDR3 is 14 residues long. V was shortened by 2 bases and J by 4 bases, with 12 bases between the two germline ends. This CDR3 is CASSLFDSRYEQYF. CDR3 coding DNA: TGTGCCAGCAGCTTATTTGACAGTCGTTACGAGCAGTACTTC.

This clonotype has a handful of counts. CDR3 DNA: TGCAGCGTGTCACTTAGCGGGGGGGCCAATGAGCAGTTCTTC. It encodes CSVSLSGGANEQFF. The genes are TRBV29-1 and TRBJ2-1; 11 bases are a match to TRBD2. The ends lost 6 bases at V and 6 bases at J; junction bases unmatched: 7. The CDR3 is made up of 14 amino acids. CDR1 and CDR2 (germline): SQVTM, ANQGSEA.

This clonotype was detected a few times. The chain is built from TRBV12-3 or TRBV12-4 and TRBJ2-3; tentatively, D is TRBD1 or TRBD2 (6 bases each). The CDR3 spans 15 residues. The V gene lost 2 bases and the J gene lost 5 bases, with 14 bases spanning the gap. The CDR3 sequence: CASSLRMGGGDTQYF. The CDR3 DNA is TGTGCCAGCAGTTTAAGGATGGGGGGCGGAGATACGCAGTATTTT.

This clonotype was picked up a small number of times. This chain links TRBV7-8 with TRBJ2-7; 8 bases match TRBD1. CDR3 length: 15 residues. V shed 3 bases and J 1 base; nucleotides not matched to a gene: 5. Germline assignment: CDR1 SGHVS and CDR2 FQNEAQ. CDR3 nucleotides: TGTGCCAGCAGCTTCGGACAGGGAGTTTCCTACGAGCAGTACTTC. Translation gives CASSFGQGVSYEQYF. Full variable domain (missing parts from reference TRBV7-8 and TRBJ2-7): GAGVSQSPRYKVAKRGQDVALRCDPISGHVSLFWYQQALGQGPEFLTYFQNEAQLDKSGLPSDRFFAERPEGSVSTLKIQRTQQEDSAVYLCASSFGQGVSYEQYFGPGTRLTVT.

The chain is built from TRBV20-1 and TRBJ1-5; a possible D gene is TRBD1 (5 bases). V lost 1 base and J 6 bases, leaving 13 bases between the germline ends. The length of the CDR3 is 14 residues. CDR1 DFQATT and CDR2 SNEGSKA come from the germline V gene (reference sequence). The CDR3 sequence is CSARAGRGGQPQHF. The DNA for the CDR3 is TGCAGTGCTAGAGCTGGGAGGGGAGGTCAGCCCCAGCATTTT.

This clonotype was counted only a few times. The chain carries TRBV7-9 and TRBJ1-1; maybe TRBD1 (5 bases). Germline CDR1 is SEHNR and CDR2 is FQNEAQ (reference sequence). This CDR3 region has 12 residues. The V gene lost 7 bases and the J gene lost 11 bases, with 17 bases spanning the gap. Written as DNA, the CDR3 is TGTGCCAGCAACCCTGTAGGGGCAGGTGCTTTCTTT. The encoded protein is CASNPVGAGAFF.

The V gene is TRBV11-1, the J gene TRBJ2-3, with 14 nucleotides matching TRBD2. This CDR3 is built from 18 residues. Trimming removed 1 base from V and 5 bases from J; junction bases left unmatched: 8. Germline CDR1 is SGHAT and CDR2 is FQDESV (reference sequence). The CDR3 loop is CASSLVTSGRASEDTQYF. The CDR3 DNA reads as TGTGCCAGCAGCTTAGTGACTAGCGGGAGGGCCTCGGAAGATACGCAGTATTTT.

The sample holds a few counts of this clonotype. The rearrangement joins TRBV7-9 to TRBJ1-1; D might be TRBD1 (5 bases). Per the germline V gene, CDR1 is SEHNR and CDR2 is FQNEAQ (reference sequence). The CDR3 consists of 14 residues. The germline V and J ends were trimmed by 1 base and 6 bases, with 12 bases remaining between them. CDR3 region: CASSLEGRAAEAFF. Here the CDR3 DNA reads TGTGCCAGCAGCTTAGAGGGCAGGGCCGCTGAAGCTTTCTTT.

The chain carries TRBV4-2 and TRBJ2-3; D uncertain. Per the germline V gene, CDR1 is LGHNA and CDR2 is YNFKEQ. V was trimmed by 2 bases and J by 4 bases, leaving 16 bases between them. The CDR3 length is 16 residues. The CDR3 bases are TGTGCCAGCAGCCAACTAGGACCAGACCCCCCAGATACGCAGTATTTT. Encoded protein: CASSQLGPDPPDTQYF.

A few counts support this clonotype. CDR3 sequence reads: CASSYGRGLEAFF. Here the CDR3 DNA reads TGTGCCAGCAGTTACGGCAGGGGCCTGGAAGCTTTCTTT. The rearrangement joins TRBV6-5 to TRBJ1-1, with D perhaps matching TRBD1 (6 bases). The CDR3 is 13 amino acids. Germline-derived CDR1 and CDR2 are MNHEY and SVGAGI. V lost 2 bases and J lost 8, with 12 bases in between.

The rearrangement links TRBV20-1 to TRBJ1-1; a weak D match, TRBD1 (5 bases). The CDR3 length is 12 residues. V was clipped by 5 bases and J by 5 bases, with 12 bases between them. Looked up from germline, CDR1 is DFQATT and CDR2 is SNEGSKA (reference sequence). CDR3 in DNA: TGCAGTGCTGGGGGAGTGAGGACTGAAGCTTTCTTT. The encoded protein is CSAGGVRTEAFF.

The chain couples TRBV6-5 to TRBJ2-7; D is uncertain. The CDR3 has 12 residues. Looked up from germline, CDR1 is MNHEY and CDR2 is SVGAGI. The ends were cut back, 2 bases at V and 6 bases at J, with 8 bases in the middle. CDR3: CASSYPRGEQYF. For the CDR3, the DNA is TGTGCCAGCAGTTACCCCAGAGGCGAGCAGTACTTC.

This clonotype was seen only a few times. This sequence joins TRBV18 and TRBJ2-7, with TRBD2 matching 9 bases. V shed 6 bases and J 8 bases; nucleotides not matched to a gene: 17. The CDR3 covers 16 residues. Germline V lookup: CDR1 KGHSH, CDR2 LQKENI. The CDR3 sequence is CASSQTSGGDPLKQYF. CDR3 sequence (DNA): TGTGCCAGCTCCCAGACTAGCGGAGGGGATCCCTTAAAGCAGTACTTC.

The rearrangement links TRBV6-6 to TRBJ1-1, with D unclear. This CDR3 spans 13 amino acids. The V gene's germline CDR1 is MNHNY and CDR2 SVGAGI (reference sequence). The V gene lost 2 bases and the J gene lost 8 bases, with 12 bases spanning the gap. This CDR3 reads CASSYVPAGEAFF. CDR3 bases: TGTGCCAGCAGTTACGTACCGGCGGGGGAAGCTTTCTTT.

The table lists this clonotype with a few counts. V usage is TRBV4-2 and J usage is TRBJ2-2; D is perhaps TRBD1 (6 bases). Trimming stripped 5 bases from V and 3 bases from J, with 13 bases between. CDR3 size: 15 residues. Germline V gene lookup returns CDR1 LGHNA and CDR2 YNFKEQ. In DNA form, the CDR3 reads TGTGCCAGCAGCTTGGGACACCACTACACCGGGGAGCTGTTTTTT. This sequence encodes CASSLGHHYTGELFF.

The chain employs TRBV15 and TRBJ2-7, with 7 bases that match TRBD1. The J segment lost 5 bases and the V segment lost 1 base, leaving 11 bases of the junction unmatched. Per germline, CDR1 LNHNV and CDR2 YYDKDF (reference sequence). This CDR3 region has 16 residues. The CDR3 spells CATSRGTGWRWDEQYF. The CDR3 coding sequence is TGTGCCACCAGCAGAGGGACAGGCTGGCGGTGGGACGAGCAGTACTTC.

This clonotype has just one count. As DNA, the CDR3 is TGTGCCAGCTTACTAGCGGGAGTGGTCCGCGGGGAGCTGTTTTTT. It codes for CASLLAGVVRGELFF. The J gene is TRBJ2-2, the V gene TRBV7-2; TRBD2 matches at 11 bases. The CDR3 is 15 residues long. The V gene's germline CDR1 is SGHTA and CDR2 FQGNSA. V trimming: 8 bases; J trimming: 7 bases; junction bases outside the gene matches: 9.

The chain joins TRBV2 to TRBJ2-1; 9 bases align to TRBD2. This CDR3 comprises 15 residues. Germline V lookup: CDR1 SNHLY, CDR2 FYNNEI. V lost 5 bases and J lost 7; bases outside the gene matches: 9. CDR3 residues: CASSYLAGLWNEQFF. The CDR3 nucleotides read TGTGCCAGCAGTTACCTAGCGGGATTGTGGAATGAGCAGTTCTTC.

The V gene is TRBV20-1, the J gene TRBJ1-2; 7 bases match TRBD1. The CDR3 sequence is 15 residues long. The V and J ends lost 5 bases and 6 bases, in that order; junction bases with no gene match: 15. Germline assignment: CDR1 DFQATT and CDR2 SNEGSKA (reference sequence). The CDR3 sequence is CSALRTGAPTDGYTF. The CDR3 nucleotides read TGCAGTGCTCTTCGAACAGGGGCCCCTACCGATGGCTACACCTTC.

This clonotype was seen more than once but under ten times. The CDR3 loop is CSVDNRGMNTEAFF. The DNA for the CDR3 is TGCAGCGTTGATAACAGGGGAATGAACACTGAAGCTTTCTTT. This chain links TRBV29-1 with TRBJ1-1; 7 bases match TRBD1. The CDR3 runs 14 residues. Germline assignment: CDR1 SQVTM and CDR2 ANQGSEA. Trimming removed 3 bases from V and 0 bases from J; junction bases left unmatched: 4.

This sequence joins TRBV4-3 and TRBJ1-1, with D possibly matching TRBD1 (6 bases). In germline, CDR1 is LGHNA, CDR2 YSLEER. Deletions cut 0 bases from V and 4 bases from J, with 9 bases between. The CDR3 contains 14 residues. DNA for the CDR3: TGCGCCAGCAGCCAAGATGCAGGGGTCACTGAAGCTTTCTTT. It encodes CASSQDAGVTEAFF.

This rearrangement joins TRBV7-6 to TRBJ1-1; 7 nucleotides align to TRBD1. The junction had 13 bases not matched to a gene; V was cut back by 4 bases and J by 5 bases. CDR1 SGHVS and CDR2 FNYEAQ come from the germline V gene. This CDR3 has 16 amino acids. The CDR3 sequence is CASSSMTGIEVTEAFF. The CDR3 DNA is TGTGCCAGCAGCTCGATGACAGGGATAGAAGTGACTGAAGCTTTCTTT.

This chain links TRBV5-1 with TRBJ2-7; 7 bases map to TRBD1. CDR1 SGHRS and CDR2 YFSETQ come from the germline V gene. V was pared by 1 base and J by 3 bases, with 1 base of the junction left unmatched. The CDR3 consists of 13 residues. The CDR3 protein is CASSLTGDYEQYF. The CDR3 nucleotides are TGCGCCAGCAGCTTGACAGGGGACTACGAGCAGTACTTC.

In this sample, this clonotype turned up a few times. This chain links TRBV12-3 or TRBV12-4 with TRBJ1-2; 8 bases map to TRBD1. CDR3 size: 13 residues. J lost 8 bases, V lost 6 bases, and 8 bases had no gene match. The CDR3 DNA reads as TGTGCCAGCAGCCAAGACAGGGGACGGGGCTACACCTTC. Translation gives CASSQDRGRGYTF.

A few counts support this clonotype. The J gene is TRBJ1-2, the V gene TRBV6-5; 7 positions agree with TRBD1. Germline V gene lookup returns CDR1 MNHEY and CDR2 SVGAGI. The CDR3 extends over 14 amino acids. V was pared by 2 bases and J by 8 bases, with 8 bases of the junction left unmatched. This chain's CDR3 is CASSYPQTGMGYTF. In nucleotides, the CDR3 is TGTGCCAGCAGTTACCCACAGACAGGGATGGGCTACACCTTC.

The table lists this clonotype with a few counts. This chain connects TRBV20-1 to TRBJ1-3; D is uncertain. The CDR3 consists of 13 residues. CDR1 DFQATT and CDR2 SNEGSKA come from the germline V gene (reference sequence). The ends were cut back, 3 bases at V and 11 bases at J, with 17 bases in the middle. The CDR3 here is CSASVDARNPIYF. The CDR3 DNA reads TGCAGTGCTAGCGTCGACGCCAGAAATCCCATATATTTT.

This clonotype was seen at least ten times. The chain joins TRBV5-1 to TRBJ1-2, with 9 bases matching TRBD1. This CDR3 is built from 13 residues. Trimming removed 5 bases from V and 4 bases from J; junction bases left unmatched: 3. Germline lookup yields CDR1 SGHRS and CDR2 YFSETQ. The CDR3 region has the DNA TGCGCCAGCAGGGGACAGGGCTCCTATGGCTACACCTTC. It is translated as CASRGQGSYGYTF.